These 30 T cell receptor beta chains were sequenced from one sample in a study of blood T cell repertoires in COVID-19. Profiling relied on immunoSEQ multiplex PCR, and the TCRdb table lists in-frame clones only, not all of them. Altogether tens of thousands of clones are present, roughly nine tenths being singletons, with the ten largest covering around 15%. The sequencing input was peripheral blood. The source of these receptors is a male donor with acute or convalescent COVID-19.

The chain uses TRBV3-1 (or the pseudogene TRBV3-2) and TRBJ2-3; 8 nucleotides match TRBD2. The germline gives CDR1 LGHDT, CDR2 YNNKEL (reference sequence). The trim removed 4 bases at V and 4 bases at J, leaving 4 bases unmatched. The CDR3 length is 14 residues. CDR3 DNA sequence: TGTGCCAGCAGCCTCGGGGGGGCCTCAGATACGCAGTATTTT. Translating it yields CASSLGGASDTQYF.

The rearrangement links TRBV10-3 to TRBJ1-2; D not resolved. V was pared by 0 bases and J by 8 bases, with 13 bases between. The CDR3 is 14 residues long. Germline CDR1 and CDR2: ENHRY and SYGVKD. The CDR3 DNA is TGTGCCATCAGTGAGTCCGAGGGCGGGCTCGGCTACACCTTC. Its translation: CAISESEGGLGYTF.

This clone appeared a single time. V is TRBV9 and J is TRBJ1-3; D is possibly TRBD1 (5 bases). Looked up from germline, CDR1 is SGDLS and CDR2 is YYNGEE. The length of the CDR3 is 17 residues. The V gene lost 0 bases and the J gene lost 2 bases, with 15 bases spanning the gap. Here the CDR3 DNA reads TGTGCCAGCAGCGTAGGGTACCAAGGGGCCCCTGGAAACACCATATATTTT. This encodes CASSVGYQGAPGNTIYF.

This rearrangement joins TRBV6-5 to TRBJ2-7; D may be TRBD2 (5 bases). The CDR3 has 14 amino acids. V was pared by 6 bases and J by 2 bases, with 14 bases between. Germline values: CDR1 MNHEY, CDR2 SVGAGI. The CDR3 spells CASRGGQITYEQYF. The CDR3 DNA reads as TGTGCCAGCAGAGGCGGGCAAATTACCTACGAGCAGTACTTC.

The rearrangement links TRBV15 to TRBJ1-2; D might be TRBD1 (6 bases). The CDR3 consists of 17 residues. Germline CDR1 LNHNV, CDR2 YYDKDF (reference sequence). With 0 bases removed from V and 4 bases from J, the gap between germline ends came to 18 bases. CDR3 nucleotides: TGTGCCACCAGCAGAGATCTGGGACAAGGCCCCTTCTATGGCTACACCTTC. Translated, it gives CATSRDLGQGPFYGYTF.

V usage is TRBV24-1 and J usage is TRBJ2-5, with D perhaps matching TRBD1 (5 bases). The germline CDR1 and CDR2 sequences are KGHDR and SFDVKD. The CDR3 covers 12 residues. V was clipped by 4 bases and J by 5 bases, with 7 bases between them. CDR3 coding DNA: TGTGCCACCAGTGAACCAGGGGAGACCCAGTACTTC. This sequence encodes CATSEPGETQYF.

This sequence joins TRBV30 and TRBJ2-1; TRBD2 matches at 10 bases. V was pared by 8 bases and J by 4 bases, with 8 bases of the junction left unmatched. The CDR3 sequence is 14 residues long. Germline CDR1 is GTSNPN and CDR2 is SVGIG (reference sequence). CDR3 loop: CAGVLAGVYNEQFF. The CDR3 DNA reads as TGTGCCGGCGTTCTAGCGGGGGTGTACAATGAGCAGTTCTTC. Based on the CDR3 plus reference TRBV30 and TRBJ2-1, the full variable domain is SQTIHQWPATLVQPVGSPLSLECTVEGTSNPNLYWYRQAAGRGLQLLFYSVGIGQISSEVPQNLSASRPQDRQFILSSKKLLLSDSGFYLCAGVLAGVYNEQFFGPGTRLTVL.

The CDR3 DNA is TGTGCCAGCAGGGGCCCCTTCGCAGATACGCAGTATTTT. It translates to CASRGPFADTQYF. The gene calls are TRBV27 and TRBJ2-3; D not certain. Germline CDR1 reads MNHEY; CDR2 reads SMNVEV (reference sequence). The CDR3 loop spans 13 amino acids. V was pared by 6 bases and J by 4 bases, with 11 bases between.

The rearrangement joins TRBV7-2 to TRBJ2-5; TRBD1 matches 11 bases. Germline V lookup: CDR1 SGHTA, CDR2 FQGNSA. This CDR3 is built from 14 residues. V shed 4 bases, J shed 5 bases, and the junction held 3 bases outside the gene matches. CDR3 coding DNA: TGTGCCAGCAGCTCGGACAGGGGGCAGGAGACCCAGTACTTC. Encoded protein: CASSSDRGQETQYF.

The rearrangement uses TRBV11-2 and TRBJ1-1, with 7 positions matching TRBD1. The J segment lost 0 bases and the V segment lost 6 bases, leaving 4 bases of the junction unmatched. This CDR3 spans 14 amino acids. Germline CDR1 SGHAT, CDR2 FQNNGV. The CDR3 sequence: CASRGQPMNTEAFF. For the CDR3, the DNA is TGTGCCAGCAGGGGACAGCCCATGAACACTGAAGCTTTCTTT.

The rearrangement uses TRBV3-1 (or the pseudogene TRBV3-2) and TRBJ1-6; D is ambiguous. The CDR3 totals 13 residues. V was cut by 6 bases and J by 8 bases, with 11 bases left in between. Germline V gives CDR1 LGHDT, CDR2 YNNKEL (reference sequence). In DNA, the CDR3 is TGTGCCAGCAGAGGGAGGGTGGATTCACCCCTCCACTTT. Amino acid sequence: CASRGRVDSPLHF.

This clone was seen a handful of times. V is TRBV28 and J is TRBJ1-4; 7 bases map to TRBD1. The CDR3 runs 15 residues. Germline assignment: CDR1 MDHEN and CDR2 SYDVKM. V trimming: 6 bases; J trimming: 6 bases; junction bases outside the gene matches: 10. CDR3 bases: TGTGCCAGCAGCGCCGCCGGGACAGCAGATGAAAAACTGTTTTTT. Translation: CASSAAGTADEKLFF.

The chain uses TRBV18 and TRBJ2-3; D is unresolved. Deletions cut 1 base from V and 4 bases from J, with 12 bases between. CDR3 length: 15 residues. Germline V CDR1 and CDR2: KGHSH, LQKENI. The CDR3 DNA reads TGTGCCAGCTCACCACAGGTGGAGAGCCCAGATACGCAGTATTTT. Translated, it gives CASSPQVESPDTQYF. Drawing the rest from reference TRBV18 and TRBJ2-3, the complete variable domain is NAGVMQNPRHLVRRRGQEARLRCSPMKGHSHVYWYRQLPEEGLKFMVYLQKENIIDESGMPKERFSAEFPKEGPSILRIQQVVRGDSAAYFCASSPQVESPDTQYFGPGTRLTVL.

The V call is TRBV6-1, the J call TRBJ1-6; D possibly corresponds to TRBD1 (6 bases). This CDR3 contains 15 residues. Looked up from germline, CDR1 is MNHNS and CDR2 is SASEGT. V was pared by 10 bases and J by 7 bases, with 20 bases between. In DNA, the CDR3 is TGTGCCACGGGGAGGGGGTTGAGTGGAAATTCACCCCTCCACTTT. It is translated as CATGRGLSGNSPLHF.

The chain is built from TRBV6-5 and TRBJ2-2, with a tentative D call TRBD1 (7 bases). Trimming removed 5 bases from V and 5 bases from J, with 12 bases in between. Germline CDR1 reads MNHEY; CDR2 reads SVGAGI. This CDR3 contains 14 residues. CDR3: CASSLRGETGELFF. In nucleotides, the CDR3 is TGTGCCAGCAGTCTCAGGGGGGAGACCGGGGAGCTGTTTTTT.

This chain joins TRBV5-1 and TRBJ1-1; D is undetermined. Per the germline V gene, CDR1 is SGHRS and CDR2 is YFSETQ. This CDR3 spans 12 amino acids. V dropped 4 bases and J dropped 10 bases, with 14 bases sitting between them. The CDR3 DNA follows: TGCGCCAGCAGCGGCGGTCTCGGCATAGCTTTCTTT. It codes for CASSGGLGIAFF.

The chain employs TRBV5-4 and TRBJ1-3; D possibly corresponds to TRBD1 (6 bases). CDR3 length: 18 amino acids. Trimming removed 4 bases at V and 4 bases at J, with 24 bases between. The V gene's germline CDR1 is SGHNT and CDR2 YYREEE (reference sequence). Written as DNA, the CDR3 is TGTGCCAGCAGCCTGGGAGGGGGTAATTTAGTTTCCGGAAACACCATATATTTT. Amino acids: CASSLGGGNLVSGNTIYF.

This chain uses TRBV18 with TRBJ2-7, with 7 positions matching TRBD1. V gave up 2 bases and J gave up 2 bases; unmatched junction bases: 6. The germline V gene has CDR1 KGHSH and CDR2 LQKENI. The CDR3 loop spans 15 amino acids. In DNA form, the CDR3 reads TGTGCCAGCTCACCAGGAGCCGGACAGGCCTACGAGCAGTACTTC. Protein sequence: CASSPGAGQAYEQYF.

Here the CDR3 DNA reads TGTGCCAGCAGTCCTGTGGGACAGCTAAAATACGAGCAGTACTTC. Protein: CASSPVGQLKYEQYF. The chain combines TRBV14 with TRBJ2-7; 7 bases fit TRBD1. CDR1 and CDR2 (germline): SGHDN, FVKESK. The V gene end was trimmed by 6 bases and the J gene end by 4 bases; junction bases not matched to a gene: 12. This CDR3 has 15 residues.

This clone was seen only a few times. The V call is TRBV6-5, the J call TRBJ1-5, with D tentatively TRBD1 (6 bases). V was shortened by 7 bases and J by 3 bases, with 10 bases between the two germline ends. The CDR3 contains 13 residues. Germline V lookup: CDR1 MNHEY, CDR2 SVGAGI. DNA of the CDR3: TGTGCCAGCAAACAGGGTACCAATCAGCCCCAGCATTTT. Protein product: CASKQGTNQPQHF.

The rearrangement uses TRBV15 and TRBJ1-5, with D possibly being TRBD1 (6 bases). The CDR3 is made up of 16 amino acids. Trimming took off 0 bases at V and 7 bases at J, with 16 bases between the two ends. Looked up from germline, CDR1 is LNHNV and CDR2 is YYDKDF (reference sequence). The CDR3 nucleotides read TGTGCCACCAGCAGAGATGTATTCAGCGGACAGCAGCCCCAGCATTTT. As protein: CATSRDVFSGQQPQHF. The entire variable domain, with the rest obtained from reference TRBV15 and TRBJ1-5, is as follows: DAMVIQNPRYQVTQFGKPVTLSCSQTLNHNVMYWYQQKSSQAPKLLFHYYDKDFNNEADTPDNFQSRRPNTSFCFLDIRSPGLGDTAMYLCATSRDVFSGQQPQHFGDGTRLSIL.

This clone was seen more than once but under ten times. This sequence joins TRBV6-5 and TRBJ1-1, with no clear D. Deletions cut 6 bases from V and 10 bases from J, with 18 bases between. Looked up from germline, CDR1 is MNHEY and CDR2 is SVGAGI. This CDR3 comprises 13 residues. The CDR3 DNA reads as TGTGCCAGCAGGCCTCGGTCCCCCCGGGGAGCTTTCTTT. Translation gives CASRPRSPRGAFF.

The chain is built from TRBV20-1 and TRBJ2-5, with 9 nucleotides matching TRBD1. Germline assignment: CDR1 DFQATT and CDR2 SNEGSKA (reference sequence). The CDR3 has 11 amino acids. In DNA form, the CDR3 reads TGCAGGGCGACAGGGGGAGAGACCCAGTACTTC. This encodes CRATGGETQYF.

The chain links TRBV20-1 to TRBJ1-5; 9 positions match TRBD1. Germline V lookup: CDR1 DFQATT, CDR2 SNEGSKA (reference sequence). The length of the CDR3 is 15 residues. V dropped 3 bases and J dropped 7; count of bases not matched to a gene: 10. CDR3 DNA: TGCAGTGCTAGTTCGGACAGGGGCTTGGTCCAGCCCCAGCATTTT. As protein: CSASSDRGLVQPQHF.

The chain joins TRBV5-6 to TRBJ2-2, with D uncertain. Per germline, CDR1 SGHDT and CDR2 YYEEEE. Trimming shortened V by 10 bases and J by 5 bases, and 21 bases separated the two germline ends. The CDR3 is 15 amino acids. For the CDR3, the DNA is TGTGCCTTGAGATTTAGACGTTCGGAGACCGGGGAGCTGTTTTTT. Amino acid sequence: CALRFRRSETGELFF.

The chain has TRBV6-5 and TRBJ2-7; D is perhaps TRBD2 (5 bases). Germline CDR1 is MNHEY and CDR2 is SVGAGI. This CDR3 comprises 12 residues. V was shortened by 10 bases and J by 5 bases, with 15 bases between the two germline ends. The CDR3 loop is CATTGEMNEQYF. In DNA form, the CDR3 reads TGTGCCACAACCGGGGAAATGAACGAGCAGTACTTC.

This rearrangement joins TRBV5-1 to TRBJ1-6; D gene uncertain. The V end was cut by 4 bases, the J end by 9 bases, with 11 bases between. This CDR3 spans 13 amino acids. The germline V gene has CDR1 SGHRS and CDR2 YFSETQ. The CDR3 is CASSTEVASPLHF. The DNA of the CDR3 is TGCGCCAGCAGCACGGAGGTGGCTTCACCCCTCCACTTT.

The gene calls are TRBV10-1 and TRBJ2-7, with 10 bases aligning to TRBD1. The germline CDR1 and CDR2 sequences are WNHNN and SYGVQD (reference sequence). With V trimmed by 3 bases and J by 6 bases, 11 bases remained unmatched. This CDR3 is built from 16 residues. The CDR3 loop is CASSDSRDRGGSEQYF. DNA for the CDR3: TGCGCCAGCAGTGACTCCCGGGACAGGGGTGGTAGCGAGCAGTACTTC.

This clone was observed a single time. The V and J genes are TRBV30 and TRBJ1-4, with D hard to call. V lost 3 bases and J lost 5, with 13 bases in between. Germline V gives CDR1 GTSNPN, CDR2 SVGIG (reference sequence). This CDR3 spans 14 amino acids. DNA for the CDR3: TGTGCCTGGAGCGCCCGGGGAGGCAATGAAAAACTGTTTTTT. It yields the protein CAWSARGGNEKLFF.

The rearrangement joins TRBV7-2 to TRBJ1-1; no clear D. The CDR3 is 14 amino acids. Trimming stripped 1 base from V and 0 bases from J, with 6 bases between. CDR1 and CDR2 (germline): SGHTA, FQGNSA. As DNA, the CDR3 is TGTGCCAGCAGCTTAGGCAGAATGAACACTGAAGCTTTCTTT. Translation: CASSLGRMNTEAFF.